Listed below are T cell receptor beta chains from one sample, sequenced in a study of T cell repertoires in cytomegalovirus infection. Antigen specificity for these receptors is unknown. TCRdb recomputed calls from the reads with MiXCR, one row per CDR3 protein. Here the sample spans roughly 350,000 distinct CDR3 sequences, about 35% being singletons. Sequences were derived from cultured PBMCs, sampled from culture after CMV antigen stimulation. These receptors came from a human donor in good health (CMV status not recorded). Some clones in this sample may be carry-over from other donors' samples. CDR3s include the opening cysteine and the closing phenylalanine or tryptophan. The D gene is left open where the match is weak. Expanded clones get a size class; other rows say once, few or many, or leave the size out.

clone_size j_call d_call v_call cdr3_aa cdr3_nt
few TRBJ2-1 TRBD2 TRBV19 CASSTASGYNEQFF TGTGCCAGTAGTACGGCTAGCGGCTACAATGAGCAGTTCTTC
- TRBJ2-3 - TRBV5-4 CASSFPGPSTDTQYF TGTGCCAGCAGCTTTCCGGGACCCAGCACAGATACGCAGTATTTT
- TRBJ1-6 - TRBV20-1 CSANTGNDSPLHF TGCAGTGCCAATACAGGGAATGACTCACCCCTCCACTTT
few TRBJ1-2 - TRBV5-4 CASSLTQRTHYGYTF TGTGCCAGCAGCTTGACTCAAAGGACGCACTATGGCTACACCTTC
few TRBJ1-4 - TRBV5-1 CASSLGKTGPSWGLFF TGCGCCAGCAGCCTCGGCAAAACAGGCCCTAGTTGGGGACTGTTTTTT
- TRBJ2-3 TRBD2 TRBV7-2 CASSLSGAGEYF TGTGCCAGCAGCTTGTCCGGGGCGGGGGAGTATTTT
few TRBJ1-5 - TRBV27 CASSPWTGNQPQHF TGTGCCAGCAGTCCGTGGACGGGCAATCAGCCCCAGCATTTT
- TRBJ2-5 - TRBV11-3 CASRGIGETQYF TGTGCCAGCAGAGGGATTGGGGAGACCCAGTACTTC
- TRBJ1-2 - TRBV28 CASRPGLIYGYTF TGTGCCAGCAGACCAGGGCTCATCTATGGCTACACCTTC
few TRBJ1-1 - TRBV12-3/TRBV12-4 CASSFGLNTEAFF TGTGCCAGCAGTTTTGGCCTGAACACTGAAGCTTTCTTT